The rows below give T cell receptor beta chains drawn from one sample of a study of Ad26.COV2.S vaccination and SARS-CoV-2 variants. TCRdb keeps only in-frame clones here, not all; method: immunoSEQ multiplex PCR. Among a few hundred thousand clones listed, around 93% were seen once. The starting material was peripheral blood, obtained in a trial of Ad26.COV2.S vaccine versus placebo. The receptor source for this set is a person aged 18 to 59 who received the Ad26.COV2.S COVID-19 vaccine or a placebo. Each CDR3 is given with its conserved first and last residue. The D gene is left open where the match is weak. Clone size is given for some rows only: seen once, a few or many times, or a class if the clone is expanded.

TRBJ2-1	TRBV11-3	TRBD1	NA	CASSPRPTGKTYNEQFF	TGTGCCAGCAGCCCCCGTCCGACAGGGAAAACCTACAATGAGCAGTTCTTC
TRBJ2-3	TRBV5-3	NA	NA	CARSLMSYGDTQYF	TGTGCCAGAAGCTTGATGTCCTATGGAGATACGCAGTATTTT
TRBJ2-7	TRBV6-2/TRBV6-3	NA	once	CASSFRSYEQYF	TGTGCCAGCAGTTTTCGAAGCTACGAGCAGTACTTC
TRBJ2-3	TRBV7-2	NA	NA	CASSQTYMGTDTQYF	TGTGCCAGCAGCCAAACATATATGGGCACAGATACGCAGTATTTT
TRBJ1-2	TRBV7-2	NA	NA	CASSLDPNYGYTF	TGTGCCAGCAGCTTAGATCCTAACTATGGCTACACCTTC
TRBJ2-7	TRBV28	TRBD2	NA	CASSLAGGVPYEQYF	TGTGCCAGCAGTTTAGCGGGGGGGGTTCCCTACGAGCAGTACTTC
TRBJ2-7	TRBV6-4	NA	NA	CASSVCPATDYEQYF	TGTGCCAGCAGTGTCTGCCCCGCCACAGACTACGAGCAGTACTTC
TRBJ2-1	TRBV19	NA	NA	CASKSSQGSYNEQFF	TGTGCCAGTAAATCCTCACAGGGTTCCTACAATGAGCAGTTCTTC
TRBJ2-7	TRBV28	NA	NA	CASSGNGQFFSYEQYF	TGTGCCAGCAGTGGGAACGGACAGTTCTTCTCCTACGAGCAGTACTTC
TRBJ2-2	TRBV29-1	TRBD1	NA	CSVDIQGWGTGELFF	TGCAGCGTTGACATACAGGGGTGGGGCACCGGGGAGCTGTTTTTT
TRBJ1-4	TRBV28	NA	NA	CASSSAPRGEKLFF	TGTGCCAGCAGTTCGGCACCGAGGGGTGAAAAACTGTTTTTT
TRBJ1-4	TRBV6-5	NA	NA	CAGGGEKLFF	TGTGCCGGGGGGGGCGAAAAACTGTTTTTT
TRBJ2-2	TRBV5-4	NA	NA	CASSPQRGEVGFRELFF	TGTGCCAGCAGCCCCCAAAGAGGGGAAGTAGGTTTTCGGGAGCTGTTTTTT
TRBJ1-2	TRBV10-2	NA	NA	CASSEEGQSHGYTF	TGCGCCAGCAGTGAGGAGGGGCAGTCTCATGGCTACACCTTC
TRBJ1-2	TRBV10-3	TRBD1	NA	CAMAPGQGIGGYTF	TGTGCCATGGCTCCGGGACAGGGGATAGGTGGCTACACCTTC
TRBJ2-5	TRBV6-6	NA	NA	CATAGETQYF	TGTGCCACCGCCGGGGAGACCCAGTACTTC
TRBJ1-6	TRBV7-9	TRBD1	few	CASSLPHGDSSYNSPLHF	TGTGCCAGCAGCTTACCCCATGGGGACAGCTCCTATAATTCACCCCTCCACTTT
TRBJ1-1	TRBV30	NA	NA	CARGERTEAFF	TGTGCCCGAGGGGAGCGGACTGAAGCTTTCTTT